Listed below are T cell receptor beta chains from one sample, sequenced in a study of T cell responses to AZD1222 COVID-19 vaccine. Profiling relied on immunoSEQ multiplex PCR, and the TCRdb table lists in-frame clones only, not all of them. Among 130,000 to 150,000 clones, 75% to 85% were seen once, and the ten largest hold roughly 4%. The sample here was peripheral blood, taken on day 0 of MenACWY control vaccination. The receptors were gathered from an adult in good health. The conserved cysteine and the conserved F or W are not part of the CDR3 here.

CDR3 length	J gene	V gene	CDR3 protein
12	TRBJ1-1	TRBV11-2	ASSSLRGPTEAF
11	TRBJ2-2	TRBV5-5	ASGGGNTGELF
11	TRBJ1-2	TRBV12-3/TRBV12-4	ASILGPGYGYT
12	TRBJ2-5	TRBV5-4	ASSAGQHQETQY
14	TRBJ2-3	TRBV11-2	ASSLDPGQGTDTQY
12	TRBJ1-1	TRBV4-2	ASSLLGQDTEAF
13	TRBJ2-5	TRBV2	ASTRSGGREETQY
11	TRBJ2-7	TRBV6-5	ASTRDLHYEQY
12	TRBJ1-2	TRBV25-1	ASRGQGYNYGYT
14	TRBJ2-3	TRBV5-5	ASSFVSGGPTDTQY
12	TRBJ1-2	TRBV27	ATASWGDNYGYT
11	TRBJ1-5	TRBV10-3	AISESDFGPQH
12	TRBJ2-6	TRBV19	ASSIISGANVLT
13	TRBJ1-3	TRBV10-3	AISEEDASGNTIY
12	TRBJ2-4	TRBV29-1	SVEPLLAKNIQY
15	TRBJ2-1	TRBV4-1	ASSQDFGTSGVNEQF
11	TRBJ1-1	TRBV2	ASSTRGATEAF
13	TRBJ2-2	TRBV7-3	ASSLTSGKTGELF
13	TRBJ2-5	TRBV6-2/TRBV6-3	ASSYGLAVGETQY
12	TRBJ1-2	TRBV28	ASSSLQGVWGYT
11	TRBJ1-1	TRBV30	AWIVSPNTEAF
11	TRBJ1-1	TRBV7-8	ASSLDTNTEAF
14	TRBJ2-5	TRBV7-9	ASSLGDRGPQETQY
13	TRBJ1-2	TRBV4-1	ASSQAQLGGGGYT
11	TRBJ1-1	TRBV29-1	SGGQGLNTEAF
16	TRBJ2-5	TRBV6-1	ASSDLGGRPLNGETQY
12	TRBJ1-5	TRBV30	AWSPPNINQPQH
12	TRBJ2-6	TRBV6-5	AGRTTHGANVLT
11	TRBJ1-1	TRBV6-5	ASSPGTPGQAF
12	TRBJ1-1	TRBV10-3	AISGQGVNTEAF
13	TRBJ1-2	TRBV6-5	ASRVTGRGSGGYT
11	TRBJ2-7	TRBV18	ASWDGETYEQY
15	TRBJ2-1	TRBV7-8	ASAGGQGAIIYNEQF
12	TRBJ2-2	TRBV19	ASTQGGVAGELF
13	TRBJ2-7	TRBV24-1	ATSEAGTGGDEQY
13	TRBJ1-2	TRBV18	ASSPVDSANYGYT
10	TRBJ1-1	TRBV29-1	SVDRGNTEAF
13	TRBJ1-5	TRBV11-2	ASSFGGGGNQPQH
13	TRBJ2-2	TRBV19	ASSISGLDTGELF
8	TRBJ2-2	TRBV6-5	ASNTGELF